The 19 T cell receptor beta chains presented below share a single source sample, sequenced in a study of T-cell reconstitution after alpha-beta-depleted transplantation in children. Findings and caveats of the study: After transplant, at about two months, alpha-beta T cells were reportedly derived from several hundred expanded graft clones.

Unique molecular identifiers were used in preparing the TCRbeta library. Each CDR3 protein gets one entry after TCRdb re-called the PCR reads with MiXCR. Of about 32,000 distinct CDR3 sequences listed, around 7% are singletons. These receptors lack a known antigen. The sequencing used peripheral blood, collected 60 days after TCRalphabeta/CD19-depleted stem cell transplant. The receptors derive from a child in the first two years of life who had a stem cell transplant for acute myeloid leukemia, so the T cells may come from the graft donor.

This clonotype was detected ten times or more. The CDR3 protein is CASRGGYSGNTIYF. DNA of the CDR3: TGCGCCAGCAGAGGGGGCTACTCTGGAAACACCATATATTTT. The chain links TRBV5-1 to TRBJ1-3; TRBD1 aligns across 7 bases. From germline, CDR1 is SGHRS and CDR2 YFSETQ. V dropped 5 bases and J dropped 0; count of bases not matched to a gene: 2. The CDR3 has 14 residues. The variable domain in full, completed from reference TRBV5-1 and TRBJ1-3, reads KAGVTQTPRYLIKTRGQQVTLSCSPISGHRSVSWYQQTPGQGLQFLFEYFSETQRNKGNFPGRFSGRQFSNSRSEMNVSTLELGDSALYLCASRGGYSGNTIYFGEGSWLTVV.

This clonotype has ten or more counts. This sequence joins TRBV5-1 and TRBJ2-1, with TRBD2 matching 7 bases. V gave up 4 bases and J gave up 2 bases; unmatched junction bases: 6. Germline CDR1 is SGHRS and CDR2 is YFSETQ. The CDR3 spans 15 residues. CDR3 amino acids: CASSPREQPYNEQFF. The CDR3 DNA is TGCGCCAGCAGCCCGCGGGAGCAGCCCTACAATGAGCAGTTCTTC.

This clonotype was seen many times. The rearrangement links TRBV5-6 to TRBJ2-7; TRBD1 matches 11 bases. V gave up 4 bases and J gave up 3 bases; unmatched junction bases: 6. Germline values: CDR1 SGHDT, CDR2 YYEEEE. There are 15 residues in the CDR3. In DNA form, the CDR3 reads TGTGCCAGCAGCCCGGGACAGGGGGGTTTCTACGAGCAGTACTTC. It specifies CASSPGQGGFYEQYF.

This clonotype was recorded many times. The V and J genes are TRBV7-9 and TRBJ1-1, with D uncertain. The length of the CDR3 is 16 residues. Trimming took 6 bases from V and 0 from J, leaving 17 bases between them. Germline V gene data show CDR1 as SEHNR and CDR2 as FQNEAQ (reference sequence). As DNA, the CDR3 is TGTGCCAGCAGTATAGATGGATACCTCATGAACACTGAAGCTTTCTTT. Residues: CASSIDGYLMNTEAFF.

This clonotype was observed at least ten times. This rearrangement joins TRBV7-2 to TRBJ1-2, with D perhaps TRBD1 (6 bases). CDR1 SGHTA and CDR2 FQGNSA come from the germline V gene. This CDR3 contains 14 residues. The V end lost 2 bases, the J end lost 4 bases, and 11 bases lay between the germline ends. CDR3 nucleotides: TGTGCCAGCAGCTTATGTCAGGGGTGCTATGGCTACACCTTC. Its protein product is CASSLCQGCYGYTF. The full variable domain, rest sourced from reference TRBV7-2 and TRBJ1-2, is GAGVSQSPSNKVTEKGKDVELRCDPISGHTALYWYRQSLGQGLEFLIYFQGNSAPDKSGLPSDRFSAERTGGSVSTLTIQRTQQEDSAVYLCASSLCQGCYGYTFGSGTRLTVV.

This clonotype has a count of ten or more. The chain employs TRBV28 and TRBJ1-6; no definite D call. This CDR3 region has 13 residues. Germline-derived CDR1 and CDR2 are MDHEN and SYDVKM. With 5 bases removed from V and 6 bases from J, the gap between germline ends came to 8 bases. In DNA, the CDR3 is TGTGCCAGCAGTCCCCTAATTAATTCACCCCTCCACTTT. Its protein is CASSPLINSPLHF.

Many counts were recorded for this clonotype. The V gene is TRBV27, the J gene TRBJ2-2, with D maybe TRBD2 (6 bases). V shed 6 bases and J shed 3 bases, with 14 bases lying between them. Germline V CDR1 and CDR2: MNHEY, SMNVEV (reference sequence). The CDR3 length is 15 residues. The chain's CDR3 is CASSEGLYYTGELFF. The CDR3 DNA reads TGTGCCAGCAGCGAGGGACTTTACTACACCGGGGAGCTGTTTTTT.

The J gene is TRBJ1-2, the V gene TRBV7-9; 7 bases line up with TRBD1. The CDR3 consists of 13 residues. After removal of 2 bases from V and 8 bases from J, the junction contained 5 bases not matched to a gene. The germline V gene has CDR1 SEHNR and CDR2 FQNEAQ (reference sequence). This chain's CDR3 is CASSLTGEKGYTF. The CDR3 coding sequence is TGTGCCAGCAGCTTAACAGGGGAGAAAGGCTACACCTTC.

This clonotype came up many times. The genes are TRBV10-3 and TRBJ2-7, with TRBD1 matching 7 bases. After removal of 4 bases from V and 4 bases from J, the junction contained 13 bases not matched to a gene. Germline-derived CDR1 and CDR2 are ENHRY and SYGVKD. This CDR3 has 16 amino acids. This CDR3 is CAISGSWTGGGYEQYF. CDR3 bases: TGTGCCATCAGTGGGAGCTGGACAGGAGGAGGTTACGAGCAGTACTTC.

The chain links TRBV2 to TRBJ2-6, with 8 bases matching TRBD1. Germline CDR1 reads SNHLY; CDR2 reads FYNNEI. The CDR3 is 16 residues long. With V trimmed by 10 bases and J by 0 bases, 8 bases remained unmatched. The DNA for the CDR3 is TGTGCCATATACCTTACAGGGGGCTCTGGGGCCAACGTCCTGACTTTC. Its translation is CAIYLTGGSGANVLTF.

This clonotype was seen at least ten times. DNA of the CDR3: TGTGCCAGCAGTCCGTCAGGATCTGGAAACACCATATATTTT. Amino acids: CASSPSGSGNTIYF. V and J are TRBV12-3 or TRBV12-4 and TRBJ1-3; D remains unclear. Trimming stripped 5 bases from V and 1 base from J, with 9 bases between. CDR3 size: 14 residues.

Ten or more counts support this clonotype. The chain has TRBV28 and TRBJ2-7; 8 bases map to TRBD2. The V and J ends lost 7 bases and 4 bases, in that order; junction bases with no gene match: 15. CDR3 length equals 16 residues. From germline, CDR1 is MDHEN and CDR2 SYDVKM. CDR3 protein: CASTLIAGGDTYEQYF. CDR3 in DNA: TGTGCCAGCACCTTAATAGCCGGGGGGGACACTTACGAGCAGTACTTC.

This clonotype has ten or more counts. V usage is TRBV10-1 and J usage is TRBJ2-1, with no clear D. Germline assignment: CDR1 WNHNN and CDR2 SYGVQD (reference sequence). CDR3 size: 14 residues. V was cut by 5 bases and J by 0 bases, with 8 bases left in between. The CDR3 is CASSPTFSYNEQFF. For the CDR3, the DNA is TGCGCCAGCAGTCCGACTTTCTCCTACAATGAGCAGTTCTTC.

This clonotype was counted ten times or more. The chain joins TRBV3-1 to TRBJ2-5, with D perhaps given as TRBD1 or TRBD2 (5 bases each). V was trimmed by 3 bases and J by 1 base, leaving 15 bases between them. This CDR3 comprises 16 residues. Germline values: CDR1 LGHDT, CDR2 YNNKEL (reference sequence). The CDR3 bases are TGTGCCAGCAGCCACCGAGGGGCTTTAAGCCAAGAGACCCAGTACTTC. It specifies CASSHRGALSQETQYF.

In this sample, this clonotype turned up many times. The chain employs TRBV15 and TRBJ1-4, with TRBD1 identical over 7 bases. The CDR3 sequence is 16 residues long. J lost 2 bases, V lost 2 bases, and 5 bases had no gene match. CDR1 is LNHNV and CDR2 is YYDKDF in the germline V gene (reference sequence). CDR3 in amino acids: CATSRPSRGTNEKLFF. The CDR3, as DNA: TGTGCCACCAGCAGACCTTCCAGGGGGACTAATGAAAAACTGTTTTTT.

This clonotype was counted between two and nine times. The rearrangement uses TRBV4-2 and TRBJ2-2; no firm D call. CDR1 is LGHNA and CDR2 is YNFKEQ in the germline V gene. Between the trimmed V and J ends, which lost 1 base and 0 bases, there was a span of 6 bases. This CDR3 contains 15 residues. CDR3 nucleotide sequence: TGTGCCAGCAGCCAAGGGCACGCGAACACCGGGGAGCTGTTTTTT. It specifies CASSQGHANTGELFF.

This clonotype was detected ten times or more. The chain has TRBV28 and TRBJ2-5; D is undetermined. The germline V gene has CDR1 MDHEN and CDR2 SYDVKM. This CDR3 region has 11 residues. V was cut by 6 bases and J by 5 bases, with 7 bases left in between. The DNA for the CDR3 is TGTGCCAGCAGGATCGGTGAGACCCAGTACTTC. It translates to CASRIGETQYF.

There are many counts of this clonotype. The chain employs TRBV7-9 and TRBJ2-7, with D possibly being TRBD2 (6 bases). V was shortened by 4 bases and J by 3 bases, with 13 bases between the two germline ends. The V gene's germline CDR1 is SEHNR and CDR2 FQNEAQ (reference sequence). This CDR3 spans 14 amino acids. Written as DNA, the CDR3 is TGTGCCAGCAGCTCCCGGGACTTGGTCTACGAGCAGTACTTC. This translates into CASSSRDLVYEQYF.

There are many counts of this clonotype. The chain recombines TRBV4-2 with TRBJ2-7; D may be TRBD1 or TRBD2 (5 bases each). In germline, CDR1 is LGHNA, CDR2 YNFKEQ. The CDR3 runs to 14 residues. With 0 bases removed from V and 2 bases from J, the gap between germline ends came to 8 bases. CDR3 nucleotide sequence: TGTGCCAGCAGCCAAGACCGGGGACCCTACGAGCAGTACTTC. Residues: CASSQDRGPYEQYF.